The 27 T cell receptor beta chains below come from one sample, sequenced in a study of CD8 T cells in ankylosing spondylitis. Study-level findings and limits: A TCR beta motif made of fewer than ten highly homologous variants seemed typical of ankylosing spondylitis blood.

These receptors lack a known antigen. MiXCR was run by TCRdb on the 5' RACE reads, yielding one entry per CDR3 protein. Among 400,000 or so distinct CDR3 sequences listed, roughly 26% were seen once. The sequenced material came from blood, either unsorted or a sorted T cell fraction (not recorded which). The receptors here all came from a male donor with ankylosing spondylitis.

The chain links TRBV20-1 to TRBJ2-3, with 7 bases lining up with TRBD2. Germline assignment: CDR1 DFQATT and CDR2 SNEGSKA (reference sequence). The CDR3 loop spans 12 amino acids. Unmatched junction bases numbered 3, after V lost 2 bases and J lost 7 bases. The CDR3 loop is CSARSGGNTQYF. The CDR3 DNA reads TGCAGTGCTAGATCCGGGGGGAATACGCAGTATTTT.

This clonotype turned up a few times. V usage is TRBV20-1 and J usage is TRBJ2-3; 15 bases map to TRBD2. Germline CDR1 and CDR2: DFQATT and SNEGSKA (reference sequence). J was trimmed by 6 bases and V by 5 bases; bases with no gene match: 6. The length of the CDR3 is 15 residues. This CDR3 is CSAGLAGGLSDTQYF. The DNA for the CDR3 is TGCAGTGCTGGACTAGCGGGAGGGCTGTCGGATACGCAGTATTTT.

J is TRBJ1-4 and V is TRBV6-1; a possible D gene is TRBD1 (6 bases). The ends were cut back, 4 bases at V and 10 bases at J, with 22 bases in the middle. The germline gives CDR1 MNHNS, CDR2 SASEGT. There are 16 residues in the CDR3. The CDR3 nucleotides read TGTGCCAGCAGTGTTTGGCCTCGGTTACAGGGAGGAAAACTGTTTTTT. As protein: CASSVWPRLQGGKLFF.

CDR3 nucleotide sequence: TGTGCCAGCAGCGTAGGGGGCGATGAGCAGTTCTTC. Amino acid sequence: CASSVGGDEQFF. The chain recombines TRBV9 with TRBJ2-1; maybe TRBD1 (5 bases). CDR3 length: 12 amino acids. The germline CDR1 and CDR2 sequences are SGDLS and YYNGEE. Trimming pared 0 bases from V and 8 bases from J, leaving 6 bases between.

This clonotype was seen only a few times. The chain has TRBV3-1 and TRBJ1-2, with a tentative D call TRBD1 (6 bases). Trimming shortened V by 3 bases and J by 4 bases, and 15 bases separated the two germline ends. Germline-derived CDR1 and CDR2 are LGHDT and YNNKEL (reference sequence). The CDR3 covers 15 residues. CDR3 coding DNA: TGTGCCAGCAGCCAGCGAGGACAGAGACTCTATGGCTACACCTTC. Its translation is CASSQRGQRLYGYTF.

The V call is TRBV3-1, the J call TRBJ1-2; D call uncertain. Trimming removed 0 bases at V and 7 bases at J, with 12 bases between. This CDR3 comprises 14 residues. CDR1 LGHDT and CDR2 YNNKEL come from the germline V gene (reference sequence). The CDR3 loop reads CASSQEVGLGGYTF. The CDR3 coding sequence is TGTGCCAGCAGCCAAGAGGTGGGGTTAGGTGGCTACACCTTC.

V usage is TRBV7-2 and J usage is TRBJ2-7, with 9 bases fitting TRBD2. CDR3 length: 16 residues. CDR1 SGHTA and CDR2 FQGNSA come from the germline V gene. V gave up 3 bases and J gave up 1 base; unmatched junction bases: 7. The CDR3 DNA reads as TGTGCCAGCAGCTTCTATGCTAGCGGGGCTTCCTACGAGCAGTACTTC. Amino acids: CASSFYASGASYEQYF.

The chain employs TRBV15 and TRBJ2-2, with D unresolved. CDR3 size: 14 residues. CDR1 LNHNV and CDR2 YYDKDF come from the germline V gene (reference sequence). Trimming pared 5 bases from V and 2 bases from J, leaving 9 bases between. CDR3 protein: CATSPGVNTGELFF. DNA for the CDR3: TGTGCCACCAGCCCTGGGGTAAACACCGGGGAGCTGTTTTTT.

The chain is built from TRBV5-1 and TRBJ2-5; 12 bases align to TRBD2. CDR1 and CDR2 (germline): SGHRS, YFSETQ. CDR3 size: 16 residues. Unmatched junction bases numbered 5, after V lost 3 bases and J lost 2 bases. CDR3 sequence (DNA): TGCGCCAGCAGCTCGATTGGACTAGCGGGGCAAGAGACCCAGTACTTC. This gives the protein CASSSIGLAGQETQYF.

This clonotype was seen only a few times. The chain carries TRBV7-2 and TRBJ1-4; 9 bases are shared with TRBD1. Germline lookup yields CDR1 SGHTA and CDR2 FQGNSA. With 3 bases clipped from V and 7 bases from J, the junction kept 3 bases outside the gene matches. There are 14 residues in the CDR3. In DNA, the CDR3 is TGTGCCAGCAGCTTTTGGACAGGGGCTGAAAAACTGTTTTTT. It specifies CASSFWTGAEKLFF.

This chain uses TRBV2 with TRBJ1-1; the D is unclear. The CDR3 sequence is 13 residues long. From germline, CDR1 is SNHLY and CDR2 FYNNEI. V shed 2 bases and J shed 1 base, with 5 bases lying between them. The CDR3 here is CASSEMWNTEAFF. CDR3 coding DNA: TGTGCCAGCAGTGAAATGTGGAACACTGAAGCTTTCTTT.

In this sample, this clonotype turned up a few times. The CDR3 sequence is CATRLDIGEKLFF. CDR3 coding DNA: TGCGCCACCCGCTTGGATATTGGGGAAAAACTGTTTTTT. The chain employs TRBV5-1 and TRBJ1-4; no firm D call. CDR1 and CDR2 from the germline V gene are SGHRS and YFSETQ. The CDR3 totals 13 residues. The V gene lost 9 bases and the J gene lost 8 bases, with 17 bases spanning the gap.

The V and J genes are TRBV9 and TRBJ2-5, with 10 bases aligning to TRBD2. Germline loops: CDR1 SGDLS, CDR2 YYNGEE. Trimming at V came to 3 bases and at J to 5 bases, leaving 10 bases not matched to a gene. The CDR3 totals 16 residues. The CDR3 coding sequence is TGTGCCAGCAGCGCGGGGGTGGCTAGCGGGAGTGAGACCCAGTACTTC. Encoded protein: CASSAGVASGSETQYF. Supplemented by reference TRBV9 and TRBJ2-5, the full variable domain reads DSGVTQTPKHLITATGQRVTLRCSPRSGDLSVYWYQQSLDQGLQFLIQYYNGEERAKGNILERFSAQQFPDLHSELNLSSLELGDSALYFCASSAGVASGSETQYFGPGTRLLVL.

This clonotype showed up just a few times. The V gene is TRBV7-2, the J gene TRBJ2-7; 8 bases fit TRBD2. V dropped 1 base and J dropped 3; count of bases not matched to a gene: 5. Germline-derived CDR1 and CDR2 are SGHTA and FQGNSA. This CDR3 has 15 residues. CDR3 in DNA: TGTGCCAGCAGCTTAGGCGGGAGGACTTTCTACGAGCAGTACTTC. This gives the protein CASSLGGRTFYEQYF.

The V gene is TRBV7-2, the J gene TRBJ2-7; 8 nucleotides align to TRBD2. This CDR3 has 14 amino acids. Germline CDR1 is SGHTA and CDR2 is FQGNSA. The junction had 4 bases not matched to a gene; V was cut back by 4 bases and J by 2 bases. CDR3 sequence reads: CASSYTSGAYEQYV. The DNA of the CDR3 is TGTGCCAGCAGCTATACTAGCGGCGCCTACGAGCAGTACGTC.

The rearrangement joins TRBV5-1 to TRBJ1-2; D may be TRBD1 (5 bases). V dropped 0 bases and J dropped 4 bases, with 10 bases sitting between them. CDR3 length equals 14 residues. The germline V gene encodes CDR1 SGHRS and CDR2 YFSETQ. The CDR3 DNA sequence: TGCGCCAGCAGCTTGGCCGACAGATTCTATGGCTACACCTTC. Amino acid sequence: CASSLADRFYGYTF.

This clonotype was counted a few times. This chain connects TRBV5-1 to TRBJ1-4, with D possibly matching TRBD1 (5 bases). The V end was cut by 3 bases, the J end by 2 bases, with 8 bases between. The CDR3 is 14 residues long. Germline loops: CDR1 SGHRS, CDR2 YFSETQ. The CDR3 DNA follows: TGCGCCAGCAGCTCCTCAGGGACTAATGAAAAACTGTTTTTT. Translating gives CASSSSGTNEKLFF. The entire variable domain, with the rest obtained from reference TRBV5-1 and TRBJ1-4, is as follows: KAGVTQTPRYLIKTRGQQVTLSCSPISGHRSVSWYQQTPGQGLQFLFEYFSETQRNKGNFPGRFSGRQFSNSRSEMNVSTLELGDSALYLCASSSSGTNEKLFFGSGTQLSVL.

This chain joins TRBV28 and TRBJ1-5, with 7 nucleotides matching TRBD1. V dropped 5 bases and J dropped 7; count of bases not matched to a gene: 8. This CDR3 is 14 amino acids long. CDR1 and CDR2 from the germline V gene are MDHEN and SYDVKM. CDR3 loop: CASSPGGDEQPQHF. CDR3 nucleotide sequence: TGTGCCAGCAGTCCAGGGGGGGACGAACAGCCCCAGCATTTT.

This chain uses TRBV24-1 with TRBJ2-1; D possibly corresponds to TRBD2 (5 bases). V was trimmed by 8 bases and J by 9 bases, leaving 16 bases between them. The CDR3 runs 13 residues. CDR1 is KGHDR and CDR2 is SFDVKD in the germline V gene. CDR3 DNA sequence: TGTGCCACCACGGACCCTTCACGGGGTGAGCAGTTCTTC. Encoded protein: CATTDPSRGEQFF.

This clonotype was seen a few times. CDR3 coding DNA: TGTGCCAGCAGCCCCGCGGCGGGGACTGAAGCTTTCTTT. Its translation is CASSPAAGTEAFF. This chain connects TRBV3-1 to TRBJ1-1; D gene unclear. V gave up 4 bases and J gave up 5 bases, with 11 bases separating them. CDR3 length equals 13 residues. The germline V gene has CDR1 LGHDT and CDR2 YNNKEL (reference sequence).

This clonotype was detected a few times. V usage is TRBV5-1 and J usage is TRBJ2-1; D not resolved. The CDR3 runs 13 residues. The V gene's germline CDR1 is SGHRS and CDR2 YFSETQ. With 4 bases removed from V and 4 bases from J, the gap between germline ends came to 9 bases. The CDR3 bases are TGCGCCAGCAGCCAAGACGATTACAATGAGCAGTTCTTC. Translated: CASSQDDYNEQFF.

V usage is TRBV27 and J usage is TRBJ2-7; 10 nucleotides align to TRBD1. Germline CDR1 reads MNHEY; CDR2 reads SMNVEV (reference sequence). The CDR3 consists of 16 residues. With 5 bases clipped from V and 7 bases from J, the junction kept 14 bases outside the gene matches. CDR3 DNA sequence: TGTGCCAGCAGTCCCCTAGGGACAGGGGTGCGGGGAGAGCAGTACTTC. This translates into CASSPLGTGVRGEQYF.

This clonotype was counted only a few times. This chain uses TRBV20-1 with TRBJ1-5; tentative D call: TRBD1 (5 bases). The ends were cut back, 1 base at V and 5 bases at J, with 9 bases in the middle. CDR3 length equals 13 residues. Germline V gives CDR1 DFQATT, CDR2 SNEGSKA (reference sequence). The CDR3 here is CSARGGGDQPQHF. The CDR3 DNA is TGCAGTGCTAGAGGCGGGGGGGATCAGCCCCAGCATTTT.

This clonotype has only a few counts. This chain links TRBV12-3 or TRBV12-4 with TRBJ1-6; TRBD1 might be the D (5 bases). The ends were cut back, 5 bases at V and 9 bases at J, with 8 bases in the middle. This CDR3 is built from 12 residues. The CDR3, as DNA: TGTGCCAGCAGTAAGACAGCTTCACCCCTCCACTTT. It yields the protein CASSKTASPLHF.

V usage is TRBV24-1 and J usage is TRBJ2-3; D gene unclear. V was shortened by 3 bases and J by 6 bases, with 12 bases between the two germline ends. From germline, CDR1 is KGHDR and CDR2 SFDVKD. This CDR3 has 14 residues. The CDR3 spells CATSDPDRRDTQYF. DNA for the CDR3: TGTGCCACCAGTGATCCCGATCGTCGGGATACGCAGTATTTT.

This clonotype was picked up a small number of times. V is TRBV15 and J is TRBJ2-3, with D possibly being TRBD2 (7 bases). Per the germline V gene, CDR1 is LNHNV and CDR2 is YYDKDF (reference sequence). V lost 3 bases, J lost 6 bases, and 22 bases lay in between. The length of the CDR3 is 17 residues. The CDR3 sequence is CATSRVASGEGDDTQYF. Here the CDR3 DNA reads TGTGCCACCAGCAGGGTGGCTAGCGGAGAGGGGGATGATACGCAGTATTTT.

This clonotype was detected a few times. This chain connects TRBV7-9 to TRBJ2-3; D ambiguous. Germline-derived CDR1 and CDR2 are SEHNR and FQNEAQ (reference sequence). V lost 3 bases and J 5 bases, leaving 15 bases between the germline ends. The CDR3 has 15 residues. The chain's CDR3 is CASSLGRTILDTQYF. The CDR3 nucleotides read TGTGCCAGCAGCTTGGGCCGCACAATATTAGATACGCAGTATTTT.